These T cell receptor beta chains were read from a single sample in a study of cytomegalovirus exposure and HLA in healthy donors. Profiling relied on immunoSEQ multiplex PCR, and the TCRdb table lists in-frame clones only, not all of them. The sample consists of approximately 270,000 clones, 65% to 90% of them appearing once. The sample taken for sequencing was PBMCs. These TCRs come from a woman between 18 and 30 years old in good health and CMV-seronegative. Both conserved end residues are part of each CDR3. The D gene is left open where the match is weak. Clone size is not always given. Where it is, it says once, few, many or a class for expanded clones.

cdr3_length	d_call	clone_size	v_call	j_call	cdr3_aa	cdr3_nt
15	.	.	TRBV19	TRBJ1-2	CASSIGPGSNYGYTF	TGTGCCAGTAGTATAGGCCCTGGCAGTAACTATGGCTACACCTTC
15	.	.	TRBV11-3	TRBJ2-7	CASSPSSGSSYEQYF	TGTGCCAGCAGTCCATCGTCTGGTAGCTCCTACGAGCAGTACTTC
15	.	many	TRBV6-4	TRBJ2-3	CASSEDSQSTDTQYF	TGTGCCAGCAGTGAGGACAGCCAGAGCACAGATACGCAGTATTTT
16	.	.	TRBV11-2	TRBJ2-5	CASRKSIRGTQETQYF	TGTGCCAGCAGGAAGAGCATCCGAGGTACCCAAGAGACCCAGTACTTC
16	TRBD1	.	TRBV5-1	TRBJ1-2	CASSLATGQGNYGYTF	TGCGCCAGCAGCTTGGCCACCGGACAGGGTAACTATGGCTACACCTTC
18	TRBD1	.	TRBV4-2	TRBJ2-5	CASSPKGQTGARVETQYF	TGTGCCAGCAGCCCGAAGGGGCAGACAGGGGCAAGAGTCGAGACCCAGTACTTC
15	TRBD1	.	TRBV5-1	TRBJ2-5	CASSFGQGARETQYF	TGCGCCAGCAGCTTCGGACAGGGGGCGCGGGAGACCCAGTACTTC
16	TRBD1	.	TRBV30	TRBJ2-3	CAWSVGGTGSTDTQYF	TGTGCCTGGAGTGTAGGGGGGACAGGGAGCACAGATACGCAGTATTTT
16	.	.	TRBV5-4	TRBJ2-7	CASRLVSGSAVYEQYF	TGTGCCAGCCGCCTGGTGTCGGGGTCAGCCGTCTACGAGCAGTACTTC
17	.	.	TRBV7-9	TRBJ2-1	CASSPRGDSSSYNEQFF	TGTGCCAGCAGCCCGCGGGGGGACAGCAGCTCCTACAATGAGCAGTTCTTC
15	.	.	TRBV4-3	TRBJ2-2	CASSQDYFSTGELFF	TGCGCCAGCAGCCAAGATTATTTCAGCACCGGGGAGCTGTTTTTT
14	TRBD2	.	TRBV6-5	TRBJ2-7	CASSGTSGSREQYF	TGTGCCAGCAGTGGGACTAGCGGGAGTAGGGAGCAGTACTTC
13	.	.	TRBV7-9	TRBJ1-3	CASSLYGGNTIYF	TGTGCCAGCAGCTTGTACGGTGGAAACACCATATATTTT
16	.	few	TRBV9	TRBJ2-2	CASSVGFADYTGELFF	TGTGCCAGCAGCGTAGGGTTTGCGGATTACACCGGGGAGCTGTTTTTT
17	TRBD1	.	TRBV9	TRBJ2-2	CASSAPPGQTNTGELFF	TGTGCCAGCAGCGCCCCTCCGGGACAGACTAACACCGGGGAGCTGTTTTTT
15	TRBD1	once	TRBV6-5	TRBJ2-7	CATSADRVPSYEQYF	TGTGCCACCAGTGCCGACAGGGTTCCCTCCTACGAGCAGTACTTC
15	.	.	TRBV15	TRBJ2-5	CATSRSRQDQETQYF	TGTGCCACCAGCCGATCGAGACAGGACCAAGAGACCCAGTACTTC
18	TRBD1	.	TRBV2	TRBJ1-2	CASSPSRDREFSNYGYTF	TGTGCCAGCAGCCCATCCCGGGACAGGGAGTTTTCTAACTATGGCTACACCTTC
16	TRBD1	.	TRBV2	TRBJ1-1	CASGPDRGQVNTEAFF	TGTGCCAGCGGACCGGACAGGGGGCAGGTGAACACTGAAGCTTTCTTT
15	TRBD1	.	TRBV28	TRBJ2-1	CASSFGQGARNEQFF	TGTGCCAGCAGTTTCGGACAGGGGGCCCGCAATGAGCAGTTCTTC
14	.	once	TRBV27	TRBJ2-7	CASRIGGPGYEQYF	TGTGCCAGCAGAATAGGGGGACCAGGTTACGAGCAGTACTTC
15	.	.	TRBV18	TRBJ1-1	CASSPLDLRNTEAFF	TGTGCCAGCTCACCACTTGACTTGAGGAACACTGAAGCTTTCTTT
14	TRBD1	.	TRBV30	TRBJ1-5	CASETGDGNQPQHF	TGTGCCTCAGAAACAGGGGACGGCAATCAGCCCCAGCATTTT
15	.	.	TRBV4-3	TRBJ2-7	CASSQDPGSPYEQYF	TGCGCCAGCAGCCAAGATCCGGGATCCCCCTACGAGCAGTACTTC
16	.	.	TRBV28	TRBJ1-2	CASARSGWAFVFGYTF	TGTGCCAGCGCACGATCGGGGTGGGCCTTTGTTTTTGGCTACACCTTC
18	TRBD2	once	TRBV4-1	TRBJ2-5	CASSQDRAAAGGQETQYF	TGCGCCAGCAGCCAAGATAGAGCGGCGGCGGGGGGACAAGAGACCCAGTACTTC